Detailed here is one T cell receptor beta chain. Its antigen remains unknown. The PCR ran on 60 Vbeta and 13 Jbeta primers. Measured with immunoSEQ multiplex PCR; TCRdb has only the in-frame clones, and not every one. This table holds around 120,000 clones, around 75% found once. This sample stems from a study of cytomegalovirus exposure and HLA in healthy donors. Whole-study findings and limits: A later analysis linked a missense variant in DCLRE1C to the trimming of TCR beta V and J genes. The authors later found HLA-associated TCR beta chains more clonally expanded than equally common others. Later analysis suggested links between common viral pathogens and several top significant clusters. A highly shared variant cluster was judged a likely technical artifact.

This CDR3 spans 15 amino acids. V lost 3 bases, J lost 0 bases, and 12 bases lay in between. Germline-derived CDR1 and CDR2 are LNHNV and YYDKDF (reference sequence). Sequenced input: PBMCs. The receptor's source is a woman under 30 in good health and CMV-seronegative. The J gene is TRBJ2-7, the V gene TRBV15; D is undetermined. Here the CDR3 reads CATSRQDTSSYEQYF. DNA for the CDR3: TGTGCCACCAGCAGGCAAGATACCAGCTCCTACGAGCAGTACTTC.